These T cell receptor beta chains were read from a single sample in a study of shared clonotypes between healthy human individuals. Clones were read by immunoSEQ multiplex PCR, and TCRdb kept only the in-frame ones, dropping some. The table has around 100,000 clones, 67% seen once; the top ten hold roughly 43%. Sequencing was carried out using memory CD8+ T cells sorted from blood. The receptors were gathered from a man aged 30 to 45 in good health. Both conserved end residues are part of each CDR3. The D gene is left open where the match is weak. For some rows the clone size is stated as once, few or many, or as a class when expanded; others skip it.

cdr3_nt cdr3_aa j_call clone_size d_call v_call
TGTGCCACCAGCAGAGGGGATACAGATACGCAGTATTTT CATSRGDTDTQYF TRBJ2-3 few NA TRBV15
TGTGCCAGCAGCTTAACAGGGGGCTGGGGCTATGGCTACACCTTC CASSLTGGWGYGYTF TRBJ1-2 NA TRBD1 TRBV13
TGTGCCAGCAGCTTAGGTAAAAACATTCAGTACTTC CASSLGKNIQYF TRBJ2-4 NA NA TRBV7-2
TGTGCCACCAGGCCGCTGCTTCCTGGAAACACCATATATTTT CATRPLLPGNTIYF TRBJ1-3 NA NA TRBV2
TGTGCCAGCTCACCACCGGCGACACTATTAAAGCAGAATGAGCAGTTCTTC CASSPPATLLKQNEQFF TRBJ2-1 NA NA TRBV18
TGTGCCAGCAGCTTTGGTGGAGGGGCGGAGTACCAAGAGACCCAGTACTTC CASSFGGGAEYQETQYF TRBJ2-5 few NA TRBV7-2
TGCGCCAGCAGTGAAGGGGCAGGGGGACAGGGGCGATTGACCCAGTACTTC CASSEGAGGQGRLTQYF TRBJ2-5 NA TRBD1 TRBV10-1
TGTGCCAGCAGCCCCTCGGGGGCTATCGGGGCCAAAAACATTCAGTACTTC CASSPSGAIGAKNIQYF TRBJ2-4 NA NA TRBV7-8
TGTGCCAGCAGTCCGCAGGGTGACGAGCAGTACTTC CASSPQGDEQYF TRBJ2-7 NA NA TRBV6-5
TGTGCCAGCAGCTCTCGATCCGACACGAACAATGAGCAGTTCTTC CASSSRSDTNNEQFF TRBJ2-1 few NA TRBV7-6
TGTGCCAGCAGTGATCCAAAAGTAAACACCGGGGAGCTGTTTTTT CASSDPKVNTGELFF TRBJ2-2 once NA TRBV25-1
TGTGCCAGCAGCTTACAGGGACCGAGGAACACTGAAGCTTTCTTT CASSLQGPRNTEAFF TRBJ1-1 once NA TRBV7-9
TGTGCCAGCAGCTTGGGGGGGTCGTGGACCATATATTTT CASSLGGSWTIYF TRBJ1-3 NA NA TRBV5-6
TGTGCCAGCAGTAGGAGGGACAGCGAAGAGACCCAGTACTTC CASSRRDSEETQYF TRBJ2-5 NA NA TRBV2
TGTGCCAGCAGTCCCTATACTAGCGGCTCCTACAATGAGCAGTTCTTC CASSPYTSGSYNEQFF TRBJ2-1 NA TRBD2 TRBV27
TGTGCCAGTAGTACCGCGACAGGGTCGGGCTACGAGCAGTACTTC CASSTATGSGYEQYF TRBJ2-7 NA TRBD1 TRBV19
TGTGCCTCCCGCCCGACTAGGATAGACCTTGATACGCAGTATTTT CASRPTRIDLDTQYF TRBJ2-3 NA NA TRBV10-3
TGTGCCAGCAACCGAGGGGGCTCTTACAATGAGCAGTTCTTC CASNRGGSYNEQFF TRBJ2-1 NA TRBD1 TRBV14
TGTGCCAGCAGCTTCTCCAGCGGGAAGGAGACCCAGTACTTC CASSFSSGKETQYF TRBJ2-5 once TRBD2 TRBV5-3
TGTGCCAGCAGCTTAGCTAGGGGGGAAAACTATGGCTACACCTTC CASSLARGENYGYTF TRBJ1-2 once NA TRBV11-2
TGTGCCAGCAGCATAACGGGACTAGCGGGAGTATACTACGAGCAGTACTTC CASSITGLAGVYYEQYF TRBJ2-7 NA TRBD2 TRBV7-2
TGCGCCAGCAGCCAGGGGGAGCGTGAACTGTTCTTC CASSQGERELFF TRBJ2-1 few NA TRBV4-3
TGTGCCAGCAGTCCGGAGGGGGACAATGAGCAGTTCTTC CASSPEGDNEQFF TRBJ2-1 NA NA TRBV7-9
TGTGCCAGCAGGAACCCGGGACAGGGGAGTGTGAATGAGCAGTTCTTC CASRNPGQGSVNEQFF TRBJ2-1 NA TRBD1 TRBV2
TGCGCCAGCAGCCACTTCGAAGCCGCGAACACCGGGGAGCTGTTTTTT CASSHFEAANTGELFF TRBJ2-2 NA NA TRBV4-1
TGTGCCAGCAGTTCCATTGACAGGTTTGATGAAAAACTGTTTTTT CASSSIDRFDEKLFF TRBJ1-4 NA NA TRBV27
TGTGCCATCAGTGAGGGCCAGGGGATATACGAGCAGTACTTC CAISEGQGIYEQYF TRBJ2-7 few NA TRBV10-3
TGTGCCAGCAGCTTAGGAAGGAGTGGGAACACTGAAGCTTTCTTT CASSLGRSGNTEAFF TRBJ1-1 NA NA TRBV7-2
TGCGCCAGCAGCCTGGATTGGGGGGGAGGCAAGCAGTACTTC CASSLDWGGGKQYF TRBJ2-7 few TRBD2 TRBV4-1
TGTGCCAGCAGCCGAGAGGGGGAAAAACTGTTTTTT CASSREGEKLFF TRBJ1-4 NA NA TRBV7-8
TGCAGTGCTGGAAAGCTGGACGAGCAGTTCTTC CSAGKLDEQFF TRBJ2-1 few NA TRBV20-1
TGTGCTACGGGGGGGGGCATTAGCACAGATACGCAGTATTTT CATGGGISTDTQYF TRBJ2-3 many TRBD2 TRBV6-5
TGTGCCAGCAGTGAGACAGACGAATGGGATACGCAGTATTTT CASSETDEWDTQYF TRBJ2-3 NA NA TRBV6-4
TGTGCCACCAGCGGGGGGGCAGCCTACGAGCAGTACTTC CATSGGAAYEQYF TRBJ2-7 NA NA TRBV15
TGTGCCAGCAGTAGCGGGGTGAGCTACGAGCAGTACTTC CASSSGVSYEQYF TRBJ2-7 many TRBD2 TRBV28
TGTGCCAGCTCGTTCACAGGGACAGATACGCAGTATTTT CASSFTGTDTQYF TRBJ2-3 NA NA TRBV18
TGTGCCAGCAGCCAAGTTTGGGGTTCCGAGCAGTACTTC CASSQVWGSEQYF TRBJ2-7 NA NA TRBV14
TGTGCCAGCAGCATTACTCCAAGTCCATTGACTCATAACTATGGCTACACCTTC CASSITPSPLTHNYGYTF TRBJ1-2 NA NA TRBV9
TGTGCCAGCAGTTTTCAGCGGGGCTACGAGCAGTACTTC CASSFQRGYEQYF TRBJ2-7 NA TRBD2 TRBV27
TGCGCCAGCAGCTTCGACAGACTCTACGAGCAGTACTTC CASSFDRLYEQYF TRBJ2-7 few NA TRBV5-1
TGTGCCTGGAGTCGAGGCTCTGGGGCCAACGTCCTGACTTTC CAWSRGSGANVLTF TRBJ2-6 few NA TRBV30
TGTGCCAGCAGCTTACAGGGGGCGGGTTACTCCTACAATGAGCAGTTCTTC CASSLQGAGYSYNEQFF TRBJ2-1 NA TRBD1 TRBV7-8
TGTGCCAGCAGCCGTACTAGCGGGGGATCCTACGAGCAGTACTTC CASSRTSGGSYEQYF TRBJ2-7 NA TRBD2 TRBV7-9
TGTGCCAGCAGTGAAGAGGAAGGATGGGGACAATTCTCCTACGAGCAGTACTTC CASSEEEGWGQFSYEQYF TRBJ2-7 NA NA TRBV6-1
TGTGCCAGCAGTTACCCAACAGGGATCCAAGAGACCCAGTACTTC CASSYPTGIQETQYF TRBJ2-5 NA NA TRBV6-6